This T cell receptor (beta chain) was found in a study of cytomegalovirus exposure and HLA in healthy donors. Germline V gives CDR1 SGHKS, CDR2 YYEKEE (reference sequence). V lost 2 bases, J lost 2 bases, and 8 bases lay in between. The length of the CDR3 is 13 residues. The study ran its PCR with 60 Vbeta and 13 Jbeta primers. Here immunoSEQ multiplex PCR was the method, and the copy in TCRdb shows in-frame clones only, minus some. The sample consists of some 150,000 clones, approximately 80% of them appearing once. Sequenced sample: PBMCs. The chain couples TRBV5-5 to TRBJ2-7; D gene uncertain. This sequence was found in a boy aged 2 to 9 in good health and CMV-seronegative. Written as DNA, the CDR3 is TGTGCCAGCAGCTTCGGTCGGGCCTACGAGCAGTACTTC. Protein product: CASSFGRAYEQYF. The whole variable domain, filled in from reference TRBV5-5 and TRBJ2-7, reads DAGVTQSPTHLIKTRGQQVTLRCSPISGHKSVSWYQQVLGQGPQFIFQYYEKEERGRGNFPDRFSARQFPNYSSELNVNALLLGDSALYLCASSFGRAYEQYFGPGTRLTVT.